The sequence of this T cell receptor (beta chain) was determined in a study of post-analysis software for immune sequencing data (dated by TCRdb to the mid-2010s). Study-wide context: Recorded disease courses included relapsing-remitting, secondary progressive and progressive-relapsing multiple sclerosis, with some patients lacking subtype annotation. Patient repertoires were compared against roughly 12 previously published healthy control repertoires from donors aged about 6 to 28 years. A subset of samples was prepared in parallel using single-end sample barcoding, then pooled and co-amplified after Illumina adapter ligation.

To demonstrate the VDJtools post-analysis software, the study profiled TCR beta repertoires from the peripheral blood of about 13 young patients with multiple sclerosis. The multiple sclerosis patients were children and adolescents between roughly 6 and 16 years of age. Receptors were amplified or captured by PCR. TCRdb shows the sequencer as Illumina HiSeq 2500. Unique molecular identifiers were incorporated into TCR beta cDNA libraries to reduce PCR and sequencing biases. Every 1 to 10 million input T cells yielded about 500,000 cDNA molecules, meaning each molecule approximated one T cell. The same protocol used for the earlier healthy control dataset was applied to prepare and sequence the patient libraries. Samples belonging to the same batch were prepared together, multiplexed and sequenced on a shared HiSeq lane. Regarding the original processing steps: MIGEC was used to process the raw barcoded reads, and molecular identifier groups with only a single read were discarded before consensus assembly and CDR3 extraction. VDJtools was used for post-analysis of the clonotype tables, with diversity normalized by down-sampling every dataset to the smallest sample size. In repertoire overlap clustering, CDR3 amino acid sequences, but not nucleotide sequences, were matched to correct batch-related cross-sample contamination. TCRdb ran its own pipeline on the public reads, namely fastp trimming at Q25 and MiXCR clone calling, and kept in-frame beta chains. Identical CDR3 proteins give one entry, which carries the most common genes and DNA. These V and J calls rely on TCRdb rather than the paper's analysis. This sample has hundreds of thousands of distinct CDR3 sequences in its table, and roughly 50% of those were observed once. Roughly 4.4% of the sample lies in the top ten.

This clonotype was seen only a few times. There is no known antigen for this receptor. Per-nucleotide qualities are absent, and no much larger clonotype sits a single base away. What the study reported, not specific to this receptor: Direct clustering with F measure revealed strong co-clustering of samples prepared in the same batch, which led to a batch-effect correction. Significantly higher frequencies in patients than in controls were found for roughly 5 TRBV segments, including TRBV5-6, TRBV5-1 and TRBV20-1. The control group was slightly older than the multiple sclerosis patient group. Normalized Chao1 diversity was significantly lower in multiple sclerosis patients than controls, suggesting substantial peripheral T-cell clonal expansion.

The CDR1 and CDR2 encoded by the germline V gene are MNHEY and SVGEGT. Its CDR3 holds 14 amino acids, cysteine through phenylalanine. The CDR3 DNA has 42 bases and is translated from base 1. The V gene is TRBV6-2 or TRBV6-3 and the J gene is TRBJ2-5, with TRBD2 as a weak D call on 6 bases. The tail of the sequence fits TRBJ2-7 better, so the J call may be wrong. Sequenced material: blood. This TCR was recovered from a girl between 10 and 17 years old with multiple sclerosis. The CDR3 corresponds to CASSPTSTRGEQYF. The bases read TGTGCCAGCAGCCCCACTAGCACGAGGGGCGAGCAGTACTTC.